The 20 T cell receptor beta chains listed next were all sequenced from one sample in a study of T cell responses to AZD1222 COVID-19 vaccine. The method was immunoSEQ multiplex PCR; TCRdb's version includes in-frame clones alone and lacks a portion of them. Altogether approximately 79,000 clones are present, roughly four fifths being singletons, with the ten largest covering roughly 1.3%. The sequencing here drew on peripheral blood, taken 28 days after the second AZD1222 dose. All receptors derive from an adult who received the AZD1222 COVID-19 vaccine.

The chain uses TRBV30 and TRBJ1-1, with D possibly matching TRBD1 (5 bases). V shed 0 bases and J shed 8 bases, with 10 bases lying between them. Germline CDR1 and CDR2: GTSNPN and SVGIG (reference sequence). The CDR3 is made up of 12 amino acids. CDR3 nucleotides: TGTGCCTGGAGTGTACTCCGGGGCGAAGCTTTCTTT. Amino acids: CAWSVLRGEAFF.

The chain joins TRBV18 to TRBJ2-3; TRBD2 aligns across 10 bases. Germline V gene data show CDR1 as KGHSH and CDR2 as LQKENI. CDR3 length equals 17 residues. With V trimmed by 0 bases and J by 2 bases, 5 bases remained unmatched. The CDR3 region is CASSPPSGTSATDTQYF. DNA for the CDR3: TGTGCCAGCTCACCACCCTCCGGGACTAGCGCCACAGATACGCAGTATTTT.

The rearrangement joins TRBV12-3 or TRBV12-4 to TRBJ1-1; D perhaps matches TRBD1 (5 bases). The CDR3 covers 13 residues. V was shortened by 6 bases and J by 0 bases, with 8 bases between the two germline ends. CDR3: CASSRQMNTEAFF. In nucleotides, the CDR3 is TGTGCCAGCAGCCGACAGATGAACACTGAAGCTTTCTTT.

This clone was counted only a few times. The gene calls are TRBV27 and TRBJ2-7, with D possibly TRBD2 on 5 matching bases. This CDR3 is 15 amino acids long. From germline, CDR1 is MNHEY and CDR2 SMNVEV (reference sequence). With 3 bases removed from V and 3 bases from J, the gap between germline ends came to 15 bases. The CDR3 sequence: CASSFGQRPRYEQYF. Written as DNA, the CDR3 is TGTGCCAGCAGTTTTGGCCAGCGGCCCCGCTACGAGCAGTACTTC.

The rearrangement uses TRBV10-3 and TRBJ2-1; the match to TRBD1 covers 7 bases. CDR3 size: 15 residues. Germline CDR1 and CDR2: ENHRY and SYGVKD. The V segment lost 3 bases and the J segment 8 bases; nucleotides outside the gene matches: 10. The CDR3 sequence is CAISEQGGAGDEQFF. CDR3 in DNA: TGTGCCATCAGTGAACAAGGGGGCGCAGGCGATGAGCAGTTCTTC.

This rearrangement joins TRBV30 to TRBJ1-2; TRBD1 matches 12 bases. There are 16 residues in the CDR3. Per germline, CDR1 GTSNPN and CDR2 SVGIG (reference sequence). J was trimmed by 6 bases and V by 1 base; bases with no gene match: 9. CDR3: CAWSESGTGGVDGYTF. For the CDR3, the DNA is TGTGCCTGGAGTGAGTCCGGGACAGGGGGCGTCGATGGCTACACCTTC.

The chain has TRBV10-3 and TRBJ1-1; unclear D gene. Trimming removed 6 bases at V and 0 bases at J, with 14 bases between. The V gene's germline CDR1 is ENHRY and CDR2 SYGVKD. This CDR3 spans 15 amino acids. As DNA, the CDR3 is TGTGCCATCAGCACCGGGTCTACCATGAACACTGAAGCTTTCTTT. Encoded protein: CAISTGSTMNTEAFF.

The V and J genes are TRBV28 and TRBJ2-7; the match to TRBD1 covers 8 bases. The length of the CDR3 is 15 residues. Germline V gives CDR1 MDHEN, CDR2 SYDVKM. Unmatched junction bases numbered 9, after V lost 6 bases and J lost 2 bases. CDR3 sequence (DNA): TGTGCCAGCAGCTCCGCGGTGACAGGGGCCTACGAGCAGTACTTC. It codes for CASSSAVTGAYEQYF.

The gene calls are TRBV28 and TRBJ1-5, with 8 nucleotides matching TRBD1. V dropped 3 bases and J dropped 2; count of bases not matched to a gene: 9. The CDR3 extends over 17 amino acids. The V gene's germline CDR1 is MDHEN and CDR2 SYDVKM. CDR3 sequence (DNA): TGTGCCAGCAGTTTTAACCCGCAGGGGGCTCGCAATCAGCCCCAGCATTTT. Translation gives CASSFNPQGARNQPQHF.

The chain couples TRBV10-2 to TRBJ2-1, with TRBD2 matching over 13 bases. The CDR3 spans 19 residues. V trimming: 8 bases; J trimming: 0 bases; junction bases outside the gene matches: 13. Germline V CDR1 and CDR2: WSHSY, SAAADI. CDR3 residues: CASGSGTSGNKPSYNEQFF. In nucleotides, the CDR3 is TGCGCCAGCGGGTCCGGGACTAGCGGGAATAAACCCTCCTACAATGAGCAGTTCTTC.

The chain links TRBV30 to TRBJ1-2; TRBD1 is a possible D gene (5 bases). The CDR3 is made up of 19 amino acids. V dropped 3 bases and J dropped 1 base, with 27 bases sitting between them. Germline V gene lookup returns CDR1 GTSNPN and CDR2 SVGIG (reference sequence). The CDR3 region is CAWSQDSSSLTLINYGYTF. CDR3 in DNA: TGTGCCTGGAGCCAAGACAGTTCATCGCTTACCCTCATTAACTATGGCTACACCTTC.

V is TRBV7-9 and J is TRBJ2-1; 7 positions agree with TRBD2. From germline, CDR1 is SEHNR and CDR2 FQNEAQ (reference sequence). This CDR3 is 16 amino acids long. After removal of 2 bases from V and 2 bases from J, the junction contained 6 bases not matched to a gene. The CDR3 nucleotides are TGTGCCAGCAGCTTAATATTGGGAGGGCCCTACAATGAGCAGTTCTTC. This codes for CASSLILGGPYNEQFF.

The CDR3 spells CASSQVPSPAYEQYF. The DNA for the CDR3 is TGCGCCAGCAGCCAAGTGCCTTCACCAGCGTACGAGCAGTACTTC. This chain links TRBV4-3 with TRBJ2-7; D ambiguous. Trimming stripped 1 base from V and 4 bases from J, with 14 bases between. Germline V gene lookup returns CDR1 LGHNA and CDR2 YSLEER. The CDR3 has 15 residues.

The rearrangement joins TRBV18 to TRBJ1-1; D not resolved. Deletions cut 4 bases from V and 1 base from J, with 4 bases between. Germline CDR1 reads KGHSH; CDR2 reads LQKENI. There are 12 residues in the CDR3. The CDR3 region has the DNA TGTGCCAGCTCACTGCCGAACACTGAAGCTTTCTTT. The encoded protein is CASSLPNTEAFF. The entire variable domain, with the rest obtained from reference TRBV18 and TRBJ1-1, is as follows: NAGVMQNPRHLVRRRGQEARLRCSPMKGHSHVYWYRQLPEEGLKFMVYLQKENIIDESGMPKERFSAEFPKEGPSILRIQQVVRGDSAAYFCASSLPNTEAFFGQGTRLTVV.

This clone appeared a single time. The chain couples TRBV19 to TRBJ2-7, with TRBD1 identical over 9 bases. J lost 7 bases, V lost 10 bases, and 17 bases had no gene match. The V gene's germline CDR1 is LNHDA and CDR2 SQIVND (reference sequence). The CDR3 has 15 residues. CDR3 protein: CATRRTGAPPSEQYF. CDR3 nucleotides: TGTGCCACACGTCGGACAGGGGCCCCCCCCTCTGAGCAGTACTTC.

In this sample, this clone turned up once. V usage is TRBV28 and J usage is TRBJ2-1, with D uncertain. CDR1 MDHEN and CDR2 SYDVKM come from the germline V gene. Deletions cut 5 bases from V and 2 bases from J, with 25 bases between. This CDR3 comprises 19 residues. CDR3 bases: TGTGCCAGCAGTAATCCCGGGCCAAGAGGTGTGATTGCCTACAATGAGCAGTTCTTC. It translates to CASSNPGPRGVIAYNEQFF. The full variable domain, completed using reference TRBV28 and TRBJ2-1, is DVKVTQSSRYLVKRTGEKVFLECVQDMDHENMFWYRQDPGLGLRLIYFSYDVKMKEKGDIPEGYSVSREKKERFSLILESASTNQTSMYLCASSNPGPRGVIAYNEQFFGPGTRLTVL.

The chain couples TRBV5-1 to TRBJ2-5; the match to TRBD2 covers 8 bases. The CDR3 is 17 residues long. J lost 5 bases, V lost 3 bases, and 15 bases had no gene match. CDR1 SGHRS and CDR2 YFSETQ come from the germline V gene. The CDR3 spells CASSWTYSGLDVETQYF. The CDR3 DNA follows: TGCGCCAGCAGCTGGACATACTCGGGACTAGATGTCGAGACCCAGTACTTC. Full variable domain (missing parts from reference TRBV5-1 and TRBJ2-5): KAGVTQTPRYLIKTRGQQVTLSCSPISGHRSVSWYQQTPGQGLQFLFEYFSETQRNKGNFPGRFSGRQFSNSRSEMNVSTLELGDSALYLCASSWTYSGLDVETQYFGPGTRLLVL.

The chain has TRBV4-3 and TRBJ1-2, with 10 bases lining up with TRBD1. With 0 bases clipped from V and 7 bases from J, the junction kept 5 bases outside the gene matches. The germline gives CDR1 LGHNA, CDR2 YSLEER. This CDR3 is built from 15 residues. The CDR3, as DNA: TGCGCCAGCAGCCAAGAGGGACAGGGGCCGGGTGGCTACACCTTC. It codes for CASSQEGQGPGGYTF.

The genes are TRBV7-9 and TRBJ2-1, with D unclear. The CDR3 extends over 14 amino acids. Deletions cut 5 bases from V and 2 bases from J, with 10 bases between. Per germline, CDR1 SEHNR and CDR2 FQNEAQ (reference sequence). In DNA, the CDR3 is TGTGCCAGCAGCCCAGCCAGCGCCTACAATGAGCAGTTCTTC. It encodes CASSPASAYNEQFF.

This rearrangement joins TRBV18 to TRBJ2-7; no reliable D call. The CDR3 sequence is 13 residues long. CDR1 and CDR2 (germline): KGHSH, LQKENI. V was cut by 8 bases and J by 6 bases, with 17 bases left in between. CDR3 in DNA: TGTGCCAGCGCCGCCACGGCAAGATTCGAGCAGTACTTC. Encoded protein: CASAATARFEQYF.